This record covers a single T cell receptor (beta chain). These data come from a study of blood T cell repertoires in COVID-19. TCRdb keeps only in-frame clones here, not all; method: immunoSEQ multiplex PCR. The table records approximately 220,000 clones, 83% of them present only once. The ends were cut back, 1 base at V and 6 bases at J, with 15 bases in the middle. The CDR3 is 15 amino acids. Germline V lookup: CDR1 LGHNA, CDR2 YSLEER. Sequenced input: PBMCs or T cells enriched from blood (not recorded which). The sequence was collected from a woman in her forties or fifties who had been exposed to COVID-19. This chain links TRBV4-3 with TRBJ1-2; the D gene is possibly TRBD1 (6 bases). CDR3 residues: CASSQGQDRFHGYTF. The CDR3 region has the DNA TGCGCCAGCAGCCAAGGACAGGATAGGTTTCATGGCTACACCTTC.